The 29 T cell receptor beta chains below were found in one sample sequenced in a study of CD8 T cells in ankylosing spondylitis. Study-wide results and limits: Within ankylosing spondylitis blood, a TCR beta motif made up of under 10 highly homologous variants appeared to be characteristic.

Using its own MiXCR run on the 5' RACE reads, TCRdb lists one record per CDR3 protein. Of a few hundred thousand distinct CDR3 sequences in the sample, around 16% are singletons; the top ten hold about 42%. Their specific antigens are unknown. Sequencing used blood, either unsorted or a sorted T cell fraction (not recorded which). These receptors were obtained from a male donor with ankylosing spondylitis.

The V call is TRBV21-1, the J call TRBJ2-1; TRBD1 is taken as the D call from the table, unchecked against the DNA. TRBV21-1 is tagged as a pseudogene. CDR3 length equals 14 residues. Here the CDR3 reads CASSGLPPNNEQFF. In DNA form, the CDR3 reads TGTGCCAGCTCCGGCCTGCCCCCGAACAATGAGCAGTTCTTC.

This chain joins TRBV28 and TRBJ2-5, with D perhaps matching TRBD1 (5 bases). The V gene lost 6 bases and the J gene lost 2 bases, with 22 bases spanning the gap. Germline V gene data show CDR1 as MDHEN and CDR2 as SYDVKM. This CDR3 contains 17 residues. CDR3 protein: CASSPPLQGGIQETQYF. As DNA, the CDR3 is TGTGCCAGCAGCCCGCCCCTGCAGGGCGGTATTCAAGAGACCCAGTACTTC.

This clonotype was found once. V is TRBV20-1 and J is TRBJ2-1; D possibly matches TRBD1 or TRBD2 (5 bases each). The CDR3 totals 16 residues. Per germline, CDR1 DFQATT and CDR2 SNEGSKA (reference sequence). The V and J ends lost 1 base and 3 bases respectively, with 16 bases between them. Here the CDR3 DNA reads TGCAGTGCTAGAGTGCTGGATCGGGACCTCTACAATGAGCAGTTCTTC. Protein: CSARVLDRDLYNEQFF.

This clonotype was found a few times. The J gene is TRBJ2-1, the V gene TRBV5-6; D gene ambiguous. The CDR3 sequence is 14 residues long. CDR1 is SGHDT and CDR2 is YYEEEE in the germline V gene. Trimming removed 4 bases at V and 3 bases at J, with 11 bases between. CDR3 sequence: CASSKDGFYNEQFF. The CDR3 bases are TGTGCCAGCAGCAAGGACGGTTTCTACAATGAGCAGTTCTTC.

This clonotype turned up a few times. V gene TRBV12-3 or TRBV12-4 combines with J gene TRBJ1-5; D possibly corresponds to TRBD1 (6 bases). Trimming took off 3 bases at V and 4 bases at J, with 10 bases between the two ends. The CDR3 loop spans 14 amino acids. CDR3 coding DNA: TGTGCCAGCAGTTTGGGGGGGGCGAATCAGCCCCAGCATTTT. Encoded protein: CASSLGGANQPQHF.

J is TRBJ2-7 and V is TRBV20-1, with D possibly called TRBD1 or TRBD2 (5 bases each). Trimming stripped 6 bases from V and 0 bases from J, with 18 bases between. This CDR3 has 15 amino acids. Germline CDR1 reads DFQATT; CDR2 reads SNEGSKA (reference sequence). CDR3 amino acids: CSAGPGAGDSYEQYF. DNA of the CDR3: TGCAGTGCCGGCCCCGGGGCGGGCGACTCCTACGAGCAGTACTTC.

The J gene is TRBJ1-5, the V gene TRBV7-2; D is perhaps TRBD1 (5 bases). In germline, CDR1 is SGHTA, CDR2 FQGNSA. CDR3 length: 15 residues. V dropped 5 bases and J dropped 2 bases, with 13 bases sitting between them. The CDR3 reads CASSIQGYGNQPQHF. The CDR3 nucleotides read TGTGCCAGCAGCATCCAGGGATATGGCAATCAGCCCCAGCATTTT. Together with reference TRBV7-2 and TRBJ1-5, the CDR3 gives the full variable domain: GAGVSQSPSNKVTEKGKDVELRCDPISGHTALYWYRQSLGQGLEFLIYFQGNSAPDKSGLPSDRFSAERTGGSVSTLTIQRTQQEDSAVYLCASSIQGYGNQPQHFGDGTRLSIL.

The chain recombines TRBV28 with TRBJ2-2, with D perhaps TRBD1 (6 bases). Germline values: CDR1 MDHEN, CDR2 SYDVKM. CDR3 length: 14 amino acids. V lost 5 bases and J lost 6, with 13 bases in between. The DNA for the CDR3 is TGTGCCAGCAGTACCGGGACATCTGCCGGGGAGCTGTTTTTT. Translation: CASSTGTSAGELFF.

Written as DNA, the CDR3 is TGTGCCTGGAGCGTAATGGGCTCGAACACCGGGGAGCTGTTTTTT. Amino acids: CAWSVMGSNTGELFF. V usage is TRBV30 and J usage is TRBJ2-2; D remains unclear. Trimming stripped 3 bases from V and 0 bases from J, with 11 bases between. The CDR3 loop spans 15 amino acids. Germline V gene sequence: CDR1 GTSNPN, CDR2 SVGIG (reference sequence).

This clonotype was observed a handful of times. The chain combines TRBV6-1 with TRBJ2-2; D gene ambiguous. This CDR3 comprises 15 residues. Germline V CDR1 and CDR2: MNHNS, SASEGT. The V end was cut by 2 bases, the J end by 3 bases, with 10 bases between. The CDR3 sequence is CASSEWVSYTGELFF. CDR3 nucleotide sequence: TGTGCCAGCAGTGAATGGGTCAGCTACACCGGGGAGCTGTTTTTT.

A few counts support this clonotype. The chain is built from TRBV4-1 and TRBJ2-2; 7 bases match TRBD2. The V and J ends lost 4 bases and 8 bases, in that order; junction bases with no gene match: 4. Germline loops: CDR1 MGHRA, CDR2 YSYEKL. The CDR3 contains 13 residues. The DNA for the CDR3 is TGCGCCAGCAGCCTCGCGCGGGAGGGGGAGCTGTTTTTT. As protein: CASSLAREGELFF.

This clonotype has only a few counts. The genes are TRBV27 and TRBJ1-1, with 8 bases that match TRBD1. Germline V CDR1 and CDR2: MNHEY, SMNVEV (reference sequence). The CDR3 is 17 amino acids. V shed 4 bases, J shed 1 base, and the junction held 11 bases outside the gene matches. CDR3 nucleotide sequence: TGTGCCAGCAGTTCCGTCCTCAGGGGGCGGAGGAACACTGAAGCTTTCTTT. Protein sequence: CASSSVLRGRRNTEAFF.

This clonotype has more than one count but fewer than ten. CDR3 in DNA: TGCGCCAGCAGCTTGGTATGGGACAGGACCTACAATGAGCAGTTCTTC. It translates to CASSLVWDRTYNEQFF. The chain carries TRBV5-1 and TRBJ2-1, with 8 bases lining up with TRBD1. Germline V gene lookup returns CDR1 SGHRS and CDR2 YFSETQ. The CDR3 length is 16 residues. With 0 bases clipped from V and 2 bases from J, the junction kept 4 bases outside the gene matches.

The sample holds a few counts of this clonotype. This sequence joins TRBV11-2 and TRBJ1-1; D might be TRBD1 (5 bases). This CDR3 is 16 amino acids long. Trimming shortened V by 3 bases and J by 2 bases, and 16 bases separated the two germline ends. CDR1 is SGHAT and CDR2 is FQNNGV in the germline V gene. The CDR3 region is CASSFSEGPSNTEAFF. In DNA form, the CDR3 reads TGTGCCAGCAGCTTTTCAGAGGGACCTAGTAACACTGAAGCTTTCTTT.

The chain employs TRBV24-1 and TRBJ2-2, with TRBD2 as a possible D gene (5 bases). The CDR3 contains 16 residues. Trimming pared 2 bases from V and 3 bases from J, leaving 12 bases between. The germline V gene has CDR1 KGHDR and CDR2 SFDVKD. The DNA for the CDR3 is TGTGCCACCAGTGATTATAGGAGCGGAGACACCGGGGAGCTGTTTTTT. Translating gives CATSDYRSGDTGELFF.

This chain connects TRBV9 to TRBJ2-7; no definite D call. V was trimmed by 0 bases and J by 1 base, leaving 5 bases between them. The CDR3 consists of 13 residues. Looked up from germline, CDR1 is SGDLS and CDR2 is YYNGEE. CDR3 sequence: CASSVAGSYEQYF. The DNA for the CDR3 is TGTGCCAGCAGCGTAGCTGGATCCTACGAGCAGTACTTC.

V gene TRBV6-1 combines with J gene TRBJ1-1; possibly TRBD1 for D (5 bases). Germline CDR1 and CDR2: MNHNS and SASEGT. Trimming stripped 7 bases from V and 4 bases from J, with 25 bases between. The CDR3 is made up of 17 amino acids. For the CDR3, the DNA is TGTGCCAGCACCCAGCTGGTTGGGGGGGGGGAAGGCACTGAAGCTTTCTTT. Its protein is CASTQLVGGGEGTEAFF.

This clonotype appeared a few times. CDR3 protein: CSAGEGVAYEQYF. The CDR3 DNA follows: TGCAGTGCCGGGGAAGGGGTGGCCTACGAGCAGTACTTC. The chain combines TRBV20-1 with TRBJ2-7; D may correspond to TRBD1 or TRBD2 (5 bases each). This CDR3 has 13 residues. CDR1 DFQATT and CDR2 SNEGSKA come from the germline V gene (reference sequence). V lost 6 bases, J lost 2 bases, and 14 bases lay in between.

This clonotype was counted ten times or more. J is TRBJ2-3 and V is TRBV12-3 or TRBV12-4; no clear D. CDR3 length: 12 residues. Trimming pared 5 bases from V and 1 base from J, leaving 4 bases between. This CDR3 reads CASSTGTDTQYF. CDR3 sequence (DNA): TGTGCCAGCAGTACTGGCACAGATACGCAGTATTTT.

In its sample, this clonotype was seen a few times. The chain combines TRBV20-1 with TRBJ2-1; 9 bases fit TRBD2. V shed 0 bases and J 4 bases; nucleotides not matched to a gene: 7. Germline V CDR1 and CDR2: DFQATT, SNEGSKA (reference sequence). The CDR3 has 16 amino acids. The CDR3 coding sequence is TGCAGTGCTAGAGAGTTTCCTAGCGGGATATACAATGAGCAGTTCTTC. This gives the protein CSAREFPSGIYNEQFF.

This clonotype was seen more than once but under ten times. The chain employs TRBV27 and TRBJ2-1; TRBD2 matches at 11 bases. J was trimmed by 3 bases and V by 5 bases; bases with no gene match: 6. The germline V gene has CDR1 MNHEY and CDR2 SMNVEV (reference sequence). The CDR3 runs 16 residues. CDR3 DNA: TGTGCCAGCAGTCCCGGGACTAGCGGAAACTACAATGAGCAGTTCTTC. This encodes CASSPGTSGNYNEQFF.

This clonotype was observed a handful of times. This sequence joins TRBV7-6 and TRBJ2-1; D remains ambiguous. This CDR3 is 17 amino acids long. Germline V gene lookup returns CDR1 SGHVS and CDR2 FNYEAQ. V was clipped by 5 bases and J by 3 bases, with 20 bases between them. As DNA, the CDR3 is TGTGCCAGCAGCCCGACGGCGTCCGGTAGGGTCTACAATGAGCAGTTCTTC. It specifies CASSPTASGRVYNEQFF.

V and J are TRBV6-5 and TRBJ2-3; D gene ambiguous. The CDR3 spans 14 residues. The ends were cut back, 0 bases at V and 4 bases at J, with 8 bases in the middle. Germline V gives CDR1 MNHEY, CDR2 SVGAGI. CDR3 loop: CASSYSVRADTQYF. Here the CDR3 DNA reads TGTGCCAGCAGTTACTCCGTTCGGGCAGATACGCAGTATTTT.

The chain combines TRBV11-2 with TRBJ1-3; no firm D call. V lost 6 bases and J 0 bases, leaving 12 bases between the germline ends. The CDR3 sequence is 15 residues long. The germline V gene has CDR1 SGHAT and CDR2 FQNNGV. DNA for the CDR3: TGTGCCAGCAGTTTACACCTATCCTCTGGAAACACCATATATTTT. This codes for CASSLHLSSGNTIYF.

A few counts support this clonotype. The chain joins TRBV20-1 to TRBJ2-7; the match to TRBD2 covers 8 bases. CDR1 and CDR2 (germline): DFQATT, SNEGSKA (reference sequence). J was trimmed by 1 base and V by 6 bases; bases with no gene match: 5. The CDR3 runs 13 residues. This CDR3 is CSAPGTRSYEQYF. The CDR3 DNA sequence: TGCAGTGCCCCGGGGACTAGGTCCTACGAGCAGTACTTC.

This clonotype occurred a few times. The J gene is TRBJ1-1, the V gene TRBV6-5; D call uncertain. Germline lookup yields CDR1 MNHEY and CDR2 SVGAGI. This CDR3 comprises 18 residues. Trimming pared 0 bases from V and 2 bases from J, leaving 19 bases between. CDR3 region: CASSYSSPHTRGNTEAFF. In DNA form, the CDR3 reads TGTGCCAGCAGTTACTCGAGCCCCCACACTCGAGGAAACACTGAAGCTTTCTTT.

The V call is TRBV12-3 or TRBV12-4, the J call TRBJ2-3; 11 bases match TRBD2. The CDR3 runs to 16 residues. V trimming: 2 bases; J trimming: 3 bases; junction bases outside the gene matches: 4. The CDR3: CASSLRVAGGTDTQYF. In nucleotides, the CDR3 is TGTGCCAGCAGTTTACGGGTAGCGGGAGGGACAGATACGCAGTATTTT.

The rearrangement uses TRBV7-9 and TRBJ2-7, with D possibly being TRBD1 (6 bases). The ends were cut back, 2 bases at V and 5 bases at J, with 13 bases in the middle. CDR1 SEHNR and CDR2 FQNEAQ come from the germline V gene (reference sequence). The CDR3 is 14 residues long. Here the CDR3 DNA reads TGTGCCAGCAGCTTACTTGACAGGCGAGACGAGCAGTACTTC. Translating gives CASSLLDRRDEQYF.

Here the CDR3 reads CSARRENSYEQYF. In DNA, the CDR3 is TGCAGTGCTAGAAGGGAGAATTCCTACGAGCAGTACTTC. This chain connects TRBV20-1 to TRBJ2-7, with TRBD2 as a possible D gene (5 bases). CDR1 is DFQATT, CDR2 SNEGSKA, per germline (reference sequence). CDR3 length: 13 residues. The V and J ends lost 2 bases and 1 base respectively, with 9 bases between them.